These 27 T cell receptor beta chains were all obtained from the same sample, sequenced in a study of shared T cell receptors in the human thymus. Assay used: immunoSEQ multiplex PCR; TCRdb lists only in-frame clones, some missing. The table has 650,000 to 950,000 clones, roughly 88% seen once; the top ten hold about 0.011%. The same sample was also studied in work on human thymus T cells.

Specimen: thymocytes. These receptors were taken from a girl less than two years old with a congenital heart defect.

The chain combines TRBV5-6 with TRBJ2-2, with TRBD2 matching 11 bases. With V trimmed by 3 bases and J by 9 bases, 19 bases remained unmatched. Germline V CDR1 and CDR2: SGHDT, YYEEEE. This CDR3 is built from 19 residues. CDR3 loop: CASSSPTSGDLLVGRELFF. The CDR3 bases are TGTGCCAGCAGCTCACCGACTAGCGGGGACCTCCTGGTTGGTCGGGAGCTGTTTTTT.

CDR3 region: CAISESGTGSGNTIYF. Here the CDR3 DNA reads TGTGCCATCAGTGAGTCGGGGACAGGCTCTGGAAACACCATATATTTT. The chain recombines TRBV10-3 with TRBJ1-3, with TRBD1 matching over 8 bases. V trimming: 0 bases; J trimming: 0 bases; junction bases outside the gene matches: 1. The germline CDR1 and CDR2 sequences are ENHRY and SYGVKD. There are 16 residues in the CDR3.

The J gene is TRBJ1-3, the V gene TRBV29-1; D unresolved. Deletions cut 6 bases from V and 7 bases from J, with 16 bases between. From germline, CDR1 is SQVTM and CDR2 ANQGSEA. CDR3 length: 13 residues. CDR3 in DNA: TGCAGCGTGAGACATACTGGCCGGAACACCATATATTTT. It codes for CSVRHTGRNTIYF.

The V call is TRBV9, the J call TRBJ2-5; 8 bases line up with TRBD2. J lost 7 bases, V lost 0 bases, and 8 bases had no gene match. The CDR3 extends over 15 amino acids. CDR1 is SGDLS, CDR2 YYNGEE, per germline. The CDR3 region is CASSVGLAISGTQYF. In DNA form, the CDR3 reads TGTGCCAGCAGCGTAGGACTAGCGATTAGTGGGACCCAGTACTTC.

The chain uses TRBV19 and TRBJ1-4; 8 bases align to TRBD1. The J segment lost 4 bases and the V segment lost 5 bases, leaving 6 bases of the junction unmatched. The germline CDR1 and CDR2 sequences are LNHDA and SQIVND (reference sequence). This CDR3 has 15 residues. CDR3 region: CASSPQGAINEKLFF. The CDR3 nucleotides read TGTGCCAGTAGTCCCCAGGGGGCGATTAATGAAAAACTGTTTTTT.

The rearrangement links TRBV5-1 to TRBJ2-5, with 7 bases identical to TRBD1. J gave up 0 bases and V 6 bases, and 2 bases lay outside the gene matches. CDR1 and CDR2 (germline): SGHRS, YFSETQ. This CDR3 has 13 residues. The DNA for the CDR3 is TGCGCCAGCAATAGGGGGCACCAAGAGACCCAGTACTTC. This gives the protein CASNRGHQETQYF.

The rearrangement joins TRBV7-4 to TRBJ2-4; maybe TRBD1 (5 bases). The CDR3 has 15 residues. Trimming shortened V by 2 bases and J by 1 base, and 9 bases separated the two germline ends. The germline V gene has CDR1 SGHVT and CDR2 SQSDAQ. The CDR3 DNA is TGTGCCAGCAGCTTAAGACAGAGCGCCAAAAACATTCAGTACTTC. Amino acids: CASSLRQSAKNIQYF.

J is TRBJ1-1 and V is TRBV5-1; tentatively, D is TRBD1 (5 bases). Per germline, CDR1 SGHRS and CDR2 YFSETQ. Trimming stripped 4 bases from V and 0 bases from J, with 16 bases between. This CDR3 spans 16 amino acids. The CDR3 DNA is TGCGCCAGCAGCATACCACCAACAGGTGTGAACACTGAAGCTTTCTTT. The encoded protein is CASSIPPTGVNTEAFF. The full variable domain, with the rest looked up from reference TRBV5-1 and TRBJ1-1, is KAGVTQTPRYLIKTRGQQVTLSCSPISGHRSVSWYQQTPGQGLQFLFEYFSETQRNKGNFPGRFSGRQFSNSRSEMNVSTLELGDSALYLCASSIPPTGVNTEAFFGQGTRLTVV.

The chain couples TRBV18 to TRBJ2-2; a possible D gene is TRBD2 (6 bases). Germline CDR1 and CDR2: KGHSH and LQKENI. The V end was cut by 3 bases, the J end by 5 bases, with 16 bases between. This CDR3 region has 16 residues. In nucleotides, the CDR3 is TGTGCCAGCTCACCTCTTCGGGACTCAGAGACCGGGGAGCTGTTTTTT. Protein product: CASSPLRDSETGELFF. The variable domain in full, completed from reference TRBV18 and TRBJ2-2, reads NAGVMQNPRHLVRRRGQEARLRCSPMKGHSHVYWYRQLPEEGLKFMVYLQKENIIDESGMPKERFSAEFPKEGPSILRIQQVVRGDSAAYFCASSPLRDSETGELFFGEGSRLTVL.

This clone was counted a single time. CDR3 DNA: TGTGCCAGCAGTTCAGGGACAGGGATTATAAATCAGCCCCAGCATTTT. As protein: CASSSGTGIINQPQHF. The V and J genes are TRBV28 and TRBJ1-5; 9 bases line up with TRBD1. This CDR3 region has 16 residues. V shed 4 bases and J 4 bases; nucleotides not matched to a gene: 8. The germline gives CDR1 MDHEN, CDR2 SYDVKM.

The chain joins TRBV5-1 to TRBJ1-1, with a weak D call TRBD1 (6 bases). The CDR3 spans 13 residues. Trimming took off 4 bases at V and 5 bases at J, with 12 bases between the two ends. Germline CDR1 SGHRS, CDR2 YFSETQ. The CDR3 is CASSPWGQTEAFF. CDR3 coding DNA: TGCGCCAGCAGCCCCTGGGGGCAGACTGAAGCTTTCTTT.

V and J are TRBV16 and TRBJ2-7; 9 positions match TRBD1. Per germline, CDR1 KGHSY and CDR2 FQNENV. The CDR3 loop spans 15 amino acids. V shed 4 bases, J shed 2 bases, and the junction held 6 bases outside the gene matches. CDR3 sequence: CASSPGTGKTYEQYF. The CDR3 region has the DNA TGTGCCAGCAGCCCCGGGACAGGGAAAACCTACGAGCAGTACTTC.

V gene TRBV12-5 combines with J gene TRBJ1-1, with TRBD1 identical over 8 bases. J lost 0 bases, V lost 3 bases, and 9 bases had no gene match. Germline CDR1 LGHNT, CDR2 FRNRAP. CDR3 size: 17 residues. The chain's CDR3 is CASGFSGQGTLNTEAFF. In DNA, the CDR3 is TGTGCTAGTGGTTTCTCCGGACAGGGCACTTTGAACACTGAAGCTTTCTTT.

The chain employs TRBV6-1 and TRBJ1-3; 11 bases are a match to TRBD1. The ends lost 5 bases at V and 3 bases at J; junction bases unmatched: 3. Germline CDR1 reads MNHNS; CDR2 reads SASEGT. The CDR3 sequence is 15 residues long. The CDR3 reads CASSPGTGGGNTIYF. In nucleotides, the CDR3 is TGTGCCAGCAGTCCAGGGACAGGGGGTGGAAACACCATATATTTT.

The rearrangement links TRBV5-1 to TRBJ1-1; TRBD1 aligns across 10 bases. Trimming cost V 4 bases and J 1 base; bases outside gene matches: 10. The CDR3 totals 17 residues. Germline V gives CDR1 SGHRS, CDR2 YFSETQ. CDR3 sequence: CASSATGGDEGNTEAFF. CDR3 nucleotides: TGCGCCAGCAGCGCGACAGGGGGCGATGAGGGGAACACTGAAGCTTTCTTT.

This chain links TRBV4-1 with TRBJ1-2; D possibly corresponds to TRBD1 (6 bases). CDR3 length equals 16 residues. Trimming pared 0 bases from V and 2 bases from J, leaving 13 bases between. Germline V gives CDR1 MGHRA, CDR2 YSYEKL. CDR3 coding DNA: TGCGCCAGCAGCCAAGAGCTGAACAGGGCGAACTATGGCTACACCTTC. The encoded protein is CASSQELNRANYGYTF.

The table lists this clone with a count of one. As DNA, the CDR3 is TGCGCCAGCAGCTTGGACCCGGGACAGGATAGCAATCAGCCCCAGCATTTT. It is translated as CASSLDPGQDSNQPQHF. J is TRBJ1-5 and V is TRBV5-1; TRBD1 agrees at 8 bases. Germline V gene lookup returns CDR1 SGHRS and CDR2 YFSETQ. Trimming at V came to 0 bases and at J to 0 bases, leaving 5 bases not matched to a gene. The CDR3 consists of 17 residues.

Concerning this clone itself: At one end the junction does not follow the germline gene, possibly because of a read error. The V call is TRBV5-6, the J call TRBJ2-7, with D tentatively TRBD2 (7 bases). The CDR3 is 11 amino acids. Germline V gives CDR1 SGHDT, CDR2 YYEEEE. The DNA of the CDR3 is TGTGCCAGCAGCTCACGGGGGGCGTGGGACTTC. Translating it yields CASSSRGAWDF.

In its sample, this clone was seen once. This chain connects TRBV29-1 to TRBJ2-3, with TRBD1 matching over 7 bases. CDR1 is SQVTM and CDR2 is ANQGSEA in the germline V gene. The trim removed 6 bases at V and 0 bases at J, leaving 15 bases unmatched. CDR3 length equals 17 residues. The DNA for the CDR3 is TGCAGCGTCGCCGGGACAGTTACACCACCCAGCACAGATACGCAGTATTTT. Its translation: CSVAGTVTPPSTDTQYF.

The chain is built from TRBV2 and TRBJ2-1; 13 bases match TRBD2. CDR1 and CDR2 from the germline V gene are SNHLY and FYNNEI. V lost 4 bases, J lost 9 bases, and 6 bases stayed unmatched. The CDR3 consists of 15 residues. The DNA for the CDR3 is TGTGCCAGCAGTGTAACTAGCGGGGGGGCCAGTGAGCAGTTCTTC. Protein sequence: CASSVTSGGASEQFF.

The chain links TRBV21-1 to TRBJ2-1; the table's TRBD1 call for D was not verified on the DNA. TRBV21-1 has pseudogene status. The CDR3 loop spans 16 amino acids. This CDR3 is CASSISAQGKYNEQFF. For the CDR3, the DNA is TGTGCCAGCAGCATCTCGGCGCAGGGAAAATACAATGAGCAGTTCTTC.

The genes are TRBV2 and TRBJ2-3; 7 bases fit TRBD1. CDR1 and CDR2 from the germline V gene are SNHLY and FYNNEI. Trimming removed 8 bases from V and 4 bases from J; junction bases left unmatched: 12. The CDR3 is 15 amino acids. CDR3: CASFDRATGADTQYF. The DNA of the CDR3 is TGTGCCAGCTTTGACAGGGCTACGGGCGCAGATACGCAGTATTTT. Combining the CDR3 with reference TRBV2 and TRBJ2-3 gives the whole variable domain EPEVTQTPSHQVTQMGQEVILRCVPISNHLYFYWYRQILGQKVEFLVSFYNNEISEKSEIFDDQFSVERPDGSNFTLKIRSTKLEDSAMYFCASFDRATGADTQYFGPGTRLTVL.

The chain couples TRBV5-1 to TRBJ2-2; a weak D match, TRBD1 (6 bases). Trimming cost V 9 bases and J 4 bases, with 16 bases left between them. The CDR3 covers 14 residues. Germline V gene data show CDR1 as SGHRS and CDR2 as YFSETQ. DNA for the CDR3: TGCGCCACCCTACTGACAGGTACCACCGGGGAGCTGTTTTTT. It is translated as CATLLTGTTGELFF.

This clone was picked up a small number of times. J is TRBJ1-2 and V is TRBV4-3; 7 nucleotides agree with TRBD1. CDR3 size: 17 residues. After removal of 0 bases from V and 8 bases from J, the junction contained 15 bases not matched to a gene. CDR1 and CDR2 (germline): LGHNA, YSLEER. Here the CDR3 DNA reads TGCGCCAGCAGCCAAGATGCAATGAGGGGGCTGGGTAACGGCTACACCTTC. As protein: CASSQDAMRGLGNGYTF.

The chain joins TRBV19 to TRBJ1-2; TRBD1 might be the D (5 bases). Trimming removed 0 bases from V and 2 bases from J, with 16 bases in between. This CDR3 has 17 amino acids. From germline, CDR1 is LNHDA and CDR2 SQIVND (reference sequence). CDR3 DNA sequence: TGTGCCAGTAGTATAGATAGGGGAATGGGCTTGAACTATGGCTACACCTTC. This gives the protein CASSIDRGMGLNYGYTF.

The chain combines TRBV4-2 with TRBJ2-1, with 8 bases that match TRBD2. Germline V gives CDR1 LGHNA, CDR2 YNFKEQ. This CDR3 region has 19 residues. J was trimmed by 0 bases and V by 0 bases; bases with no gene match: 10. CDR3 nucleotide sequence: TGTGCCAGCAGCCAAGAATATCAAGTAGGGACTAGCTCCTACAATGAGCAGTTCTTC. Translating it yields CASSQEYQVGTSSYNEQFF.

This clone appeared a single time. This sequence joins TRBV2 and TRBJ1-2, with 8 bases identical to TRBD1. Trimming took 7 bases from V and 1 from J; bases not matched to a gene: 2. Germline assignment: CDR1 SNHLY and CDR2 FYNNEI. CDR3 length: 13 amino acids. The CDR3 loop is CASIGQGNYGYTF. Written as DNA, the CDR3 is TGTGCCAGCATCGGACAGGGTAACTATGGCTACACCTTC.